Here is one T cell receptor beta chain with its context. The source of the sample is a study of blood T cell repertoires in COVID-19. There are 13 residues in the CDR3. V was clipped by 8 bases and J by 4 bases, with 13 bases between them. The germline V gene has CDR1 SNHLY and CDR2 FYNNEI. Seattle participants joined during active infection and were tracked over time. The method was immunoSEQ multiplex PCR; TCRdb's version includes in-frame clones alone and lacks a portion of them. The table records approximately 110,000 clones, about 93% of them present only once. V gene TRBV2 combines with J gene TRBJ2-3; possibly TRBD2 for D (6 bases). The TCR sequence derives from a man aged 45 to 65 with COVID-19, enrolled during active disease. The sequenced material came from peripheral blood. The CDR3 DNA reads TGTGCCAGCCGCGACGGCGGGGCAGATACGCAGTATTTT. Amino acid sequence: CASRDGGADTQYF.